These 9 T cell receptor beta chains were all obtained from the same sample, sequenced in a study of T cell clonality in common variable immunodeficiency. Study-wide results and limits: In common variable immunodeficiency, TCR beta chains reportedly carried fewer deletions and N-nucleotide insertions.

The antigens for these receptors are not known. The protocol was immunoSEQ multiplex PCR, while the TCRdb copy is restricted to in-frame clones and leaves out a portion. The repertoire has about 33,000 clones, none seen only once; the ten largest take over 5%. The sample taken for sequencing was peripheral blood mononuclear cells. The receptor set was obtained from a human donor with common variable immunodeficiency.

The table lists this clone with many counts. The read ends 3 residues shy of where the CDR3 ends; the end is completed using the germline J gene. J is TRBJ2-7 and V is TRBV29-1, with 8 bases that match TRBD2. The CDR3 is 14 amino acids. Trimming took 7 bases from V and 0 from J; bases not matched to a gene: 8. Germline-derived CDR1 and CDR2 are SQVTM and ANQGSEA. The chain's CDR3 is CSGGGSGDSYEQYF. Incomplete CDR3 DNA: TGCAGCGGAGGGGGTAGCGGGGACTCCTACGAG.

With respect to this clone: The read comes to an end 3 residues before the CDR3 does, leaving the germline J gene to fill in the end. The V call is TRBV18, the J call TRBJ2-5; 11 bases align to TRBD2. CDR3 length: 16 residues. Per the germline V gene, CDR1 is KGHSH and CDR2 is LQKENI. J was trimmed by 1 base and V by 0 bases; bases with no gene match: 1. CDR3: CASSPPTSGGQETQYF. The CDR3 bases that were read are TGTGCCAGCTCACCACCAACTAGCGGGGGCCAAGAGACC.

CDR3: CASSRDRGNEKLFF. The CDR3 bases that were read are TGTGCCAGCAGCCGAGACAGGGGAAATGAAAAA. This chain links TRBV7-9 with TRBJ1-4; 8 bases fit TRBD1. The CDR3 end falls 3 residues outside the read, so it is completed with the germline J gene. This CDR3 contains 14 residues. V shed 5 bases and J 5 bases; nucleotides not matched to a gene: 4. Germline assignment: CDR1 SEHNR and CDR2 FQNEAQ (reference sequence).

With regard to this clone: The read ends 3 residues shy of where the CDR3 ends; the end is completed using the germline J gene. The rearrangement joins TRBV30 to TRBJ2-2; 11 bases agree with TRBD2. Germline CDR1 is GTSNPN and CDR2 is SVGIG (reference sequence). The J segment lost 8 bases and the V segment lost 0 bases, leaving 14 bases of the junction unmatched. This CDR3 is built from 18 residues. The CDR3 bases that were read are TGTGCCTGGAGTGTACGGGGATTGGGACTAGCGGCTCAGGGGGAG. Translating it yields CAWSVRGLGLAAQGE. Given in full, the CDR3 is CAWSVRGLGLAAQGELFF.

This clone is medium-sized within its sample. The read ends 3 residues early relative to the CDR3; the germline J gene fills the gap. The rearrangement uses TRBV5-1 and TRBJ1-6, with D possibly matching TRBD1 (6 bases). Germline CDR1 is SGHRS and CDR2 is YFSETQ. The CDR3 is 16 residues long. V lost 4 bases to trimming and J lost 7 bases, with 18 bases between them. CDR3: CASSPGVGQGNSPLHF. Incomplete CDR3 DNA: TGCGCCAGCAGCCCAGGAGTTGGGCAGGGGAATTCACCC. The full variable domain, its missing parts supplied by reference TRBV5-1 and TRBJ1-6, is KAGVTQTPRYLIKTRGQQVTLSCSPISGHRSVSWYQQTPGQGLQFLFEYFSETQRNKGNFPGRFSGRQFSNSRSEMNVSTLELGDSALYLCASSPGVGQGNSPLHFGNGTRLTVT.

In this sample, this clone turned up a few times. The read terminates 3 residues ahead of where the CDR3 ends, so the germline J gene completes it. The chain is built from TRBV19 and TRBJ2-2; TRBD1 agrees at 8 bases. CDR1 LNHDA and CDR2 SQIVND come from the germline V gene (reference sequence). CDR3 size: 17 residues. Germline trimming cut 5 bases from V and 3 bases from J; bases unmatched to any gene: 11. CDR3 bases read: TGTGCCAGTAGTCCGATGGATCTGGACAGGGACACCGGGGAG. It encodes CASSPMDLDRDTGE. The full CDR3 reads CASSPMDLDRDTGELFF. Combining the CDR3 with reference TRBV19 and TRBJ2-2 gives the whole variable domain DGGITQSPKYLFRKEGQNVTLSCEQNLNHDAMYWYRQDPGQGLRLIYYSQIVNDFQKGDIAEGYSVSREKKESFPLTVTSAQKNPTAFYLCASSPMDLDRDTGELFFGEGSRLTVL.

Points on this clone: The sequence runs out 3 residues before the end of the CDR3; the remainder is reconstructed from the germline J gene. The chain employs TRBV19 and TRBJ2-3; the match to TRBD1 covers 9 bases. The CDR3 spans 15 residues. Germline assignment: CDR1 LNHDA and CDR2 SQIVND (reference sequence). Trimming took 7 bases from V and 6 from J; bases not matched to a gene: 11. The CDR3 DNA, read in part, is TGTGCCAGTAACGAAGGGACAGGGTTGGGGGATACG. Translation: CASNEGTGLGDT. The whole CDR3 region reads CASNEGTGLGDTQYF.

Remarks on this clone: The read ends 3 residues before the CDR3 terminus; that terminus is restored from the germline J gene. The J gene is TRBJ2-1, the V gene TRBV19; TRBD2 agrees at 11 bases. The V and J ends lost 4 bases and 7 bases, in that order; junction bases with no gene match: 6. The CDR3 contains 15 residues. Germline assignment: CDR1 LNHDA and CDR2 SQIVND (reference sequence). The CDR3: CASSSLAGGRNEQFF. The part of the CDR3 DNA that was read is TGTGCCAGTAGTAGCCTAGCGGGGGGCAGAAATGAG.

The CDR3: CASSSGSAGANVLTF. Incomplete CDR3 DNA: TGTGCCAGCAGCTCGGGGAGTGCTGGGGCCAACGTC. The chain recombines TRBV11-1 with TRBJ2-6; D possibly corresponds to TRBD2 (5 bases). The read ends 3 residues before the CDR3 terminus; that terminus is restored from the germline J gene. The germline gives CDR1 SGHAT, CDR2 FQDESV (reference sequence). V dropped 4 bases and J dropped 2 bases, with 9 bases sitting between them. The CDR3 is made up of 15 amino acids.